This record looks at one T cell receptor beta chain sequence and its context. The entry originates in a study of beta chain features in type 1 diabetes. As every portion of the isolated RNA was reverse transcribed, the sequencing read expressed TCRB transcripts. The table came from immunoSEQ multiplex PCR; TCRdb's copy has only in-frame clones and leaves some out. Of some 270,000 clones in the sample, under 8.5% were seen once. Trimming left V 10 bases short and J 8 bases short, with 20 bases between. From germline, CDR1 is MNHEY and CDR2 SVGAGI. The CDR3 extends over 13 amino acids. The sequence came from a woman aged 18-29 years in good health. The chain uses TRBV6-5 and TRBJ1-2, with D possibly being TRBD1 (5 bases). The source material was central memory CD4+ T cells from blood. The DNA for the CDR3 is TGTGCCACGCAATCCGCAGGGTCTGACGGCTACACCTTC. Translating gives CATQSAGSDGYTF.